These 23 T cell receptor beta chains were all obtained from the same sample, sequenced in a study of CD8 T cells in Susac syndrome (dated by TCRdb to the late 2010s). Libraries were made using the immunoSEQ multiplex PCR assay. RNA was extracted using the RNeasy kit, and about 0.45 to 1 ug of the RNA was reverse transcribed with random hexamers. TCRdb reprocessed the public reads (quality trimming at Q25 with fastp, clone calling with MiXCR) and kept in-frame beta chains. CDR3 protein duplicates are merged, each entry listing the most common genes and DNA. Present in this sample are hundreds of thousands of distinct CDR3 sequences, 80% to 90% of which were seen just once. Over 0.1% of the sample comes from the top ten. The sample taken for sequencing was CD8+ T cells from PBMCs. The origin of the receptors is a human donor with multiple sclerosis.

A few counts support this clonotype. This chain uses TRBV28 with TRBJ2-1; the match to TRBD2 covers 8 bases. Trimming cost V 3 bases and J 8 bases; bases outside gene matches: 6. Germline V gene data show CDR1 as MDHEN and CDR2 as SYDVKM. This CDR3 contains 14 residues. CDR3 residues: CASSFGGRPHEQFF. The CDR3 bases are TGTGCCAGCAGTTTCGGCGGGAGGCCCCATGAGCAGTTCTTC.

V gene TRBV6-1 combines with J gene TRBJ2-1, with TRBD2 matching 14 bases. The V segment lost 2 bases and the J segment 8 bases; nucleotides outside the gene matches: 5. Germline V CDR1 and CDR2: MNHNS, SASEGT. This CDR3 region has 16 residues. DNA for the CDR3: TGTGCCAGCAGTGAACTGGGACTAGCGGGAGTTGATGAGCAGTTCTTC. Protein: CASSELGLAGVDEQFF.

As regards this clonotype: One junction end disagrees with the germline gene, perhaps due to a read error. This chain uses TRBV27 with TRBJ1-1; 8 bases map to TRBD1. The CDR3 loop spans 16 amino acids. Germline-derived CDR1 and CDR2 are MNHEY and SMNVEV (reference sequence). The CDR3 coding sequence is TGTGCCAGCAACCCACAACCCAGGGGGCTCGGCACTGAAGCCTTCTTT. It specifies CASNPQPRGLGTEAFF.

The rearrangement joins TRBV10-3 to TRBJ2-3; TRBD2 is a possible D gene (6 bases). CDR3 size: 15 residues. V was pared by 8 bases and J by 1 base, with 16 bases between. The germline gives CDR1 ENHRY, CDR2 SYGVKD. The CDR3 DNA reads as TGTGCCATCTACCGGGGGAGTTCCCGCACAGATACGCAGTATTTT. Amino acid sequence: CAIYRGSSRTDTQYF.

The chain has TRBV27 and TRBJ1-1; no reliable D call. This CDR3 is built from 15 residues. Germline-derived CDR1 and CDR2 are MNHEY and SMNVEV (reference sequence). Trimming pared 5 bases from V and 1 base from J, leaving 14 bases between. The CDR3: CASSASVGGNTEAFF. The CDR3 region has the DNA TGTGCCAGCAGTGCTTCGGTGGGCGGGAACACTGAAGCTTTCTTT.

This chain uses TRBV7-9 with TRBJ2-7; a weak D match, TRBD1 (6 bases). The CDR3 spans 15 residues. Germline loops: CDR1 SEHNR, CDR2 FQNEAQ (reference sequence). Trimming stripped 5 bases from V and 5 bases from J, with 19 bases between. The CDR3 DNA is TGTGCCAGCAGCCCAGGGGCCCAGGCCACCCACGAGCAGTACTTC. The encoded protein is CASSPGAQATHEQYF. Based on the CDR3 plus reference TRBV7-9 and TRBJ2-7, the full variable domain is DTGVSQNPRHKITKRGQNVTFRCDPISEHNRLYWYRQTLGQGPEFLTYFQNEAQLEKSRLLSDRFSAERPKGSFSTLEIQRTEQGDSAMYLCASSPGAQATHEQYFGPGTRLTVT.

The V and J genes are TRBV9 and TRBJ2-3; 13 positions match TRBD2. Germline V gene data show CDR1 as SGDLS and CDR2 as YYNGEE. Trimming took 2 bases from V and 3 from J; bases not matched to a gene: 6. The CDR3 extends over 17 amino acids. CDR3 DNA: TGTGCCAGCAGCGTCGGACTAGCGGGAGATGGGACAGATACGCAGTATTTT. Its translation: CASSVGLAGDGTDTQYF.

The chain carries TRBV27 and TRBJ2-5, with unresolved D. The CDR3 totals 13 residues. Germline CDR1 and CDR2: MNHEY and SMNVEV (reference sequence). The V gene lost 7 bases and the J gene lost 3 bases, with 12 bases spanning the gap. Here the CDR3 reads CASTALGEETQYF. For the CDR3, the DNA is TGTGCCAGCACCGCCTTGGGCGAAGAGACCCAGTACTTC.

The CDR3 region has the DNA TGTGCCAGCAGCCAAGAGCCTAGCGGAATCATAGATACGCAGTATTTT. It is translated as CASSQEPSGIIDTQYF. The chain couples TRBV4-2 to TRBJ2-3; 7 bases agree with TRBD2. Trimming cost V 0 bases and J 5 bases; bases outside gene matches: 8. Germline V gene lookup returns CDR1 LGHNA and CDR2 YNFKEQ. This CDR3 is built from 16 residues.

V is TRBV2 and J is TRBJ2-1; the D gene is possibly TRBD1 (5 bases). This CDR3 region has 17 residues. V was cut by 3 bases and J by 4 bases, with 19 bases left in between. CDR1 is SNHLY, CDR2 FYNNEI, per germline. CDR3 protein: CASSDGWKAGHYNEQFF. In nucleotides, the CDR3 is TGTGCCAGCAGTGATGGTTGGAAAGCCGGACATTACAATGAGCAGTTCTTC. The full variable domain, rest sourced from reference TRBV2 and TRBJ2-1, is EPEVTQTPSHQVTQMGQEVILRCVPISNHLYFYWYRQILGQKVEFLVSFYNNEISEKSEIFDDQFSVERPDGSNFTLKIRSTKLEDSAMYFCASSDGWKAGHYNEQFFGPGTRLTVL.

The V gene is TRBV6-2 or TRBV6-3, the J gene TRBJ1-5; D unresolved. This CDR3 comprises 15 residues. CDR1 MNHEY and CDR2 SVGEGT come from the germline V gene. V lost 7 bases, J lost 6 bases, and 19 bases lay in between. The CDR3 loop is CASNEVPGRGQPQHF. CDR3 DNA: TGTGCCAGCAATGAGGTACCCGGGAGAGGTCAGCCCCAGCATTTT.

The chain couples TRBV4-1 to TRBJ2-1; 11 nucleotides match TRBD2. Germline CDR1 MGHRA, CDR2 YSYEKL. The junction had 12 bases not matched to a gene; V was cut back by 5 bases and J by 12 bases. The CDR3 is 15 amino acids. CDR3 coding DNA: TGCGCCAGCAGCGCTGGACTAGCGGGTACAATGGGGCAGTTCTTC. Its translation is CASSAGLAGTMGQFF.

The chain uses TRBV11-2 and TRBJ2-7, with D perhaps given as TRBD1 or TRBD2 (6 bases each). The V gene's germline CDR1 is SGHAT and CDR2 FQNNGV. The CDR3 totals 16 residues. Trimming removed 6 bases from V and 3 bases from J, with 21 bases in between. This CDR3 reads CASRGGLQGSFYEQYF. The CDR3 DNA reads as TGTGCCAGCAGGGGGGGCTTACAGGGAAGTTTCTACGAGCAGTACTTC.

The rearrangement links TRBV7-9 to TRBJ2-7; no reliable D call. Per the germline V gene, CDR1 is SEHNR and CDR2 is FQNEAQ (reference sequence). The V gene lost 4 bases and the J gene lost 7 bases, with 8 bases spanning the gap. The CDR3 sequence is 11 residues long. CDR3: CASSSAGEQYF. The DNA of the CDR3 is TGTGCCAGCAGCTCCGCTGGGGAGCAGTACTTC.

The chain has TRBV7-9 and TRBJ2-7; 12 bases match TRBD2. The junction had 2 bases not matched to a gene; V was cut back by 0 bases and J by 2 bases. Germline loops: CDR1 SEHNR, CDR2 FQNEAQ (reference sequence). The CDR3 runs 16 residues. CDR3: CASSLATSGRPYEQYF. The CDR3 bases are TGTGCCAGCAGCTTAGCAACTAGCGGGAGGCCCTACGAGCAGTACTTC. Full variable domain (rest looked up from reference TRBV7-9 and TRBJ2-7): DTGVSQNPRHKITKRGQNVTFRCDPISEHNRLYWYRQTLGQGPEFLTYFQNEAQLEKSRLLSDRFSAERPKGSFSTLEIQRTEQGDSAMYLCASSLATSGRPYEQYFGPGTRLTVT.

The V gene is TRBV19, the J gene TRBJ2-1; 9 bases map to TRBD2. The V segment lost 1 base and the J segment 6 bases; nucleotides outside the gene matches: 4. The V gene's germline CDR1 is LNHDA and CDR2 SQIVND (reference sequence). This CDR3 spans 15 amino acids. CDR3 amino acids: CASSIGGRAGNEQFF. In DNA form, the CDR3 reads TGTGCCAGTAGTATAGGCGGGAGGGCCGGCAATGAGCAGTTCTTC.

CDR3 residues: CASSFRQGGIAYEQYF. CDR3 DNA: TGTGCCAGCAGTTTCAGACAGGGCGGGATTGCCTACGAGCAGTACTTC. This chain uses TRBV12-3 or TRBV12-4 with TRBJ2-7, with D possibly matching TRBD1 (7 bases). Trimming shortened V by 3 bases and J by 2 bases, and 17 bases separated the two germline ends. The CDR3 contains 16 residues.

This chain connects TRBV19 to TRBJ2-7, with TRBD2 matching 9 bases. Germline CDR1 is LNHDA and CDR2 is SQIVND (reference sequence). The CDR3 loop spans 14 amino acids. V lost 9 bases to trimming and J lost 3 bases; unmatched junction nucleotides: 9. DNA of the CDR3: TGTGCCAGCACTCCTGGCGGGAGGGGCTACGAGCAGTACTTC. It yields the protein CASTPGGRGYEQYF.

V usage is TRBV6-2 or TRBV6-3 and J usage is TRBJ2-5; 13 bases match TRBD2. Trimming removed 5 bases from V and 6 bases from J; junction bases left unmatched: 12. CDR1 and CDR2 (germline): MNHEY, SVGEGT. The CDR3 consists of 17 residues. In DNA, the CDR3 is TGTGCCAGCAGTCCCCCCGGACTAGCGGGAGAGGTCAAGACCCAGTACTTC. Protein product: CASSPPGLAGEVKTQYF.

The chain carries TRBV3-1 and TRBJ1-4; D possibly corresponds to TRBD1 (6 bases). This CDR3 is 19 amino acids long. V was clipped by 0 bases and J by 6 bases, with 23 bases between them. Germline V CDR1 and CDR2: LGHDT, YNNKEL (reference sequence). The CDR3 reads CASSQEGTGIEYLDEKLFF. The DNA for the CDR3 is TGTGCCAGCAGCCAAGAGGGAACAGGGATAGAGTATTTGGATGAAAAACTGTTTTTT.

The chain employs TRBV4-2 and TRBJ2-1; D might be TRBD2 (5 bases). The CDR3 is made up of 16 amino acids. The germline CDR1 and CDR2 sequences are LGHNA and YNFKEQ. V was cut by 0 bases and J by 2 bases, with 11 bases left in between. CDR3 sequence reads: CASSQDRLAPYNEQFF. DNA for the CDR3: TGTGCCAGCAGCCAAGATCGGCTAGCCCCCTACAATGAGCAGTTCTTC.

The chain carries TRBV28 and TRBJ1-6; D call uncertain. The CDR3 has 13 residues. Trimming left V 2 bases short and J 8 bases short, with 7 bases between. Germline lookup yields CDR1 MDHEN and CDR2 SYDVKM. CDR3 sequence: CASSLPTDSPLHF. The CDR3 DNA sequence: TGTGCCAGCAGTTTACCTACAGATTCACCCCTCCACTTT.

The gene calls are TRBV6-5 and TRBJ2-7, with 8 positions matching TRBD1. After removal of 2 bases from V and 11 bases from J, the junction contained 11 bases not matched to a gene. CDR3 length: 14 amino acids. The germline V gene encodes CDR1 MNHEY and CDR2 SVGAGI. CDR3 sequence: CASSYGQGPQVEYF. The CDR3 region has the DNA TGTGCCAGCAGTTACGGACAGGGACCGCAAGTCGAGTACTTC.